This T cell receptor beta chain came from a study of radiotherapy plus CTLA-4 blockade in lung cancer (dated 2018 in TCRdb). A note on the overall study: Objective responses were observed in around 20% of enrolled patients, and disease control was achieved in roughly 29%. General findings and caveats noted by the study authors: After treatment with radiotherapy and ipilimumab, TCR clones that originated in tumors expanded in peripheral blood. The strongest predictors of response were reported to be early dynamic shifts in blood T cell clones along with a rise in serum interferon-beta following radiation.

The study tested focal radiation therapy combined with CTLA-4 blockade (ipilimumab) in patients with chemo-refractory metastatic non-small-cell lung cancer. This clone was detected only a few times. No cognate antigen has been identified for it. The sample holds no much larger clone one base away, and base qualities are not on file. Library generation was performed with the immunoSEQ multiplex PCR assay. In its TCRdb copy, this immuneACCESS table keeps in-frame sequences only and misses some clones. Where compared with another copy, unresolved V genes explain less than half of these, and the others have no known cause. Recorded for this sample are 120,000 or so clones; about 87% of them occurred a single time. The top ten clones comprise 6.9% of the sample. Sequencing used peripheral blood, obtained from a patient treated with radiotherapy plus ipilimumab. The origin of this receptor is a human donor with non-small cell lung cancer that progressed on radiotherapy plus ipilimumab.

The CDR3 here reads CASSYGQGYTGELFF. The DNA sequence is TGTGCCAGCAGCTACGGACAGGGATACACCGGGGAGCTGTTTTTT. The rearrangement joined TRBV5-6 to TRBJ2-2; 8 central nucleotides agree with TRBD1. The CDR3 runs 15 amino acids, cysteine and phenylalanine included. Just CDR3 DNA is preserved here, 45 bases in frame from base 1. CDR1 SGHDT and CDR2 YYEEEE were looked up in the germline V gene. The junction shows trimming of 3 bases on V and 3 bases on J, and the gene matches do not reach 4 bases of it.